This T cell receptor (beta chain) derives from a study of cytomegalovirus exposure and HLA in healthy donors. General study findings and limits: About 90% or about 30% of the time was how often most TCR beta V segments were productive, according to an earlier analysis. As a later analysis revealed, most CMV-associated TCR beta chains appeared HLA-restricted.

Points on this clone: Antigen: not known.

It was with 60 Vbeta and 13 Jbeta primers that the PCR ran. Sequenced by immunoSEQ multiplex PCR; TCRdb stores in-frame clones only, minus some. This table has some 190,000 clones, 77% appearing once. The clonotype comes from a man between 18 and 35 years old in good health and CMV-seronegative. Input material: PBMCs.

DNA of the CDR3: TGCAGCGCTGGGTGGGGGACAGGGGGATTGAACACTGAAGCTTTCTTT. This encodes CSAGWGTGGLNTEAFF. This sequence joins TRBV29-1 and TRBJ1-1, with 11 bases that match TRBD1. Trimming took 7 bases from V and 0 from J; bases not matched to a gene: 10. The CDR3 extends over 16 amino acids. Looked up from germline, CDR1 is SQVTM and CDR2 is ANQGSEA.